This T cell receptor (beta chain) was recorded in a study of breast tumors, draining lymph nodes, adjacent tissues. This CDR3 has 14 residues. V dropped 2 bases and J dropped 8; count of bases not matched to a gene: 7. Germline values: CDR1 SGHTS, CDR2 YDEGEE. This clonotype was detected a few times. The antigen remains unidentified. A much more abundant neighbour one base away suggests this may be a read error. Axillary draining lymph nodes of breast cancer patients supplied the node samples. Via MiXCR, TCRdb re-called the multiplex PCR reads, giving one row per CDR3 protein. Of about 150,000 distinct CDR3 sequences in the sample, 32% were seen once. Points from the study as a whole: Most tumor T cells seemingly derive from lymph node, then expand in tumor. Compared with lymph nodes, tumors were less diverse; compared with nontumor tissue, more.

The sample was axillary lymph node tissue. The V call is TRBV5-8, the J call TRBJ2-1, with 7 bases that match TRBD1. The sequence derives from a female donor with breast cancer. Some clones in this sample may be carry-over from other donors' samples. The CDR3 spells CASSLAGGGDEQFF. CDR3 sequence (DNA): TGTGCCAGCAGCTTAGCAGGGGGTGGGGATGAGCAGTTCTTC.